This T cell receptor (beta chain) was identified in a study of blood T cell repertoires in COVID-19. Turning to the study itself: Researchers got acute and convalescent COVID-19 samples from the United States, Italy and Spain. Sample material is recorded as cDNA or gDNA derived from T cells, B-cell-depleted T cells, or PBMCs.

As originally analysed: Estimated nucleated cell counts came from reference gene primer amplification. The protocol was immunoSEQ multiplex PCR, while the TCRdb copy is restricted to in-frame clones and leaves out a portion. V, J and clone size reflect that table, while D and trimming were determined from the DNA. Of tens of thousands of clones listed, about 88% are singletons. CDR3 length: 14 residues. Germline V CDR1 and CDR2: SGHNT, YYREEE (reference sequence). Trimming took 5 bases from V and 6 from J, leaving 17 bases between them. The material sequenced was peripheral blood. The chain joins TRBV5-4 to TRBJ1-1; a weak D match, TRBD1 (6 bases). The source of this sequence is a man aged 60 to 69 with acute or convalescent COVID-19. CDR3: CASRTLQGTSEAFF. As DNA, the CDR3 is TGTGCCAGCAGAACGTTACAGGGAACCTCTGAAGCTTTCTTT.